This TCR beta chain was identified in a study of blood T cell repertoires in COVID-19 (TCRdb year 2020). About the investigation overall: Samples from collaborators originated in the United States, Italy and Spain and spanned both the acute and convalescent phases of COVID-19. HLA class I and class II types, where available, came from metadata supplied by the sample provider rather than from assay-based typing. The repertoires were released in a freely available public database meant as a resource for research on the immune response to SARS-CoV-2. The dataset comprised deeply sampled blood TCRbeta repertoires from subjects exposed to, actively infected with, or recovered from COVID-19. The samples were drawn from two sources: the first 160 participants of the ongoing ImmuneRACE study, and fewer than 1,500 subjects contributed by 6 global collaborators. The prospective study material was composed of cDNA or gDNA derived from T cells, B-cell-depleted T cells, or PBMCs. A de-identified subject ID, COVID-19 status, age in years and sex were almost always included in the sample metadata.

What the authors observed across the whole study: Clinical and demographic metadata were provided uncurated, with the amount varying by source and participant.

From a lookup of the germline V gene (reference sequence), CDR1 and CDR2 are SGHKS and YYEKEE. The CDR3 measures 13 amino acids from cysteine to phenylalanine. The only DNA kept is the CDR3, 39 bases in frame from the first base. V is reduced by 3 bases and J by 9 bases, leaving a spacing of 13 bases between them. Collaborating institutions collected whole blood in K2EDTA tubes following their own protocols. For TCRbeta analysis, collaborator samples were shipped as frozen whole blood, as isolated PBMCs, or as DNA extracted from either sample type. TCRbeta CDR3 regions were amplified from genomic DNA by means of the immunoSEQ Assay, a bias-controlled multiplex PCR. On the authors' methods: Nucleated cell counts per sample were estimated from amplification of reference gene primers within the assay. To quantify the absolute abundance of each unique TCRbeta CDR3 rearrangement, sequence reads were collapsed and filtered. For each sample, productive Simpson clonality was calculated as the square root of Simpson's diversity index across productive rearrangements. TCRdb's version of the immuneACCESS table is confined to in-frame rearrangements and falls short of the full clone set. An unresolved V gene accounts for under half of the shortfall where checked; the remainder is of unknown origin. V and J calls and clone size are copied from that table; D and trimming were computed from the DNA. Within this sample are about 89,000 clones, with roughly 78% of them counted one time only. The ten most abundant clones make up under 15% of the sample.

As for this clone: Its antigen specificity is not known. No much larger clonotype is one base removed from it; base qualities were not supplied.

The chain links TRBV5-5 with TRBJ2-1; TRBD2 is possibly the D segment (5 matching bases). Sequencing input: peripheral blood. This clonotype was sampled from a woman over 75 with acute or convalescent COVID-19. The sequence in DNA is TGTGCCAGCAGCTCGGACCCGGCGGGTGAGCAGTTCTTC. Its translation is CASSSDPAGEQFF.